These T cell receptor beta chains were read from a single sample in a study of Ad26.COV2.S vaccination and SARS-CoV-2 variants. The protocol was immunoSEQ multiplex PCR, while the TCRdb copy is restricted to in-frame clones and leaves out a portion. The top ten hold roughly 4.3% of the sample, which has about 440,000 clones, about 90% seen once. Sample: peripheral blood, taken in a trial of Ad26.COV2.S vaccine versus placebo. All receptors come from a person between 18 and 65 years old who received the Ad26.COV2.S COVID-19 vaccine or a placebo. CDR3s leave out the opening cysteine and the closing phenylalanine or tryptophan.

>TRBJ1-1|TRBV7-3
ASSPHNGGTEAF
>TRBJ2-2|TRBV7-9
ASSPQGLAVTGELF
>TRBJ1-2|TRBV29-1
SVKTDLYGYT
>TRBJ2-5|TRBV29-1
SVETGGGETQY
>TRBJ2-1|TRBV9
ASKHDNEQF
>TRBJ2-1|TRBV4-3
ASSQDWKGGNEQF
>TRBJ1-3|TRBV7-9
ASSPSSGNTIY
>TRBJ2-3|TRBV10-3
AISESAGGITDTQY
>TRBJ2-2|TRBV5-1
ASSLPPLAGANTGELF
>TRBJ1-5|TRBV6-5
ASKLGTENQPQH
>TRBJ2-6|TRBV29-1
SVEWVPDSGANVLT